One sample yielded the 15 T cell receptor beta chains listed below, sequenced in a study of neurological immune-mediated disorders. TCRdb re-called the 5' RACE reads with MiXCR, one entry per CDR3 protein. The table has 55,000 to 80,000 distinct CDR3 sequences, around 15% seen once; the top ten hold about 4.6%. Time point given: longitudinal time-point 1 (baseline). The source material was PBMCs. The source of these receptors is a female donor with HTLV-1-associated myelopathy (HAM/TSP).

This clonotype has a count of ten or more. The rearrangement joins TRBV5-1 to TRBJ2-5, with 7 positions matching TRBD1. J lost 3 bases, V lost 1 base, and 3 bases had no gene match. Germline CDR1 reads SGHRS; CDR2 reads YFSETQ. The CDR3 extends over 14 amino acids. CDR3 bases: TGCGCCAGCAGCTTGCTAGGGACAGAAGAGACCCAGTACTTC. Translated: CASSLLGTEETQYF.

This clonotype was found many times. V usage is TRBV12-3 or TRBV12-4 and J usage is TRBJ2-3, with D possibly being TRBD2 (6 bases). CDR3 length: 15 residues. The V and J ends lost 0 bases and 6 bases respectively, with 13 bases between them. CDR3 in DNA: TGTGCCAGCAGTTTAGCGCCTAGCGAGTCCGATACGCAGTATTTT. Its protein product is CASSLAPSESDTQYF.

This clonotype came up many times. The chain carries TRBV5-1 and TRBJ2-1; 15 bases map to TRBD2. Germline V lookup: CDR1 SGHRS, CDR2 YFSETQ. The V gene end was trimmed by 4 bases and the J gene end by 4 bases; junction bases not matched to a gene: 3. This CDR3 has 16 amino acids. CDR3 in amino acids: CASSRTSGGAYNEQFF. The CDR3 DNA follows: TGCGCCAGCAGCCGGACTAGCGGGGGGGCATACAATGAGCAGTTCTTC.

This clonotype has a count of ten or more. The genes are TRBV11-2 and TRBJ2-7, with D unresolved. Germline values: CDR1 SGHAT, CDR2 FQNNGV. The CDR3 contains 14 residues. Trimming cost V 5 bases and J 3 bases, with 14 bases left between them. The DNA for the CDR3 is TGTGCCAGCAGCGTTCGGACCGTTAACTACGAGCAGTACTTC. This encodes CASSVRTVNYEQYF.

This clonotype is classed as medium-sized. The chain employs TRBV7-2 and TRBJ2-5; D may be TRBD2 (6 bases). The germline gives CDR1 SGHTA, CDR2 FQGNSA. V was pared by 5 bases and J by 1 base, with 14 bases between. CDR3 size: 15 residues. The CDR3 spells CASSGGGGTQETQYF. The CDR3 region has the DNA TGTGCCAGCAGCGGGGGAGGCGGAACCCAAGAGACCCAGTACTTC. Full variable domain (rest looked up from reference TRBV7-2 and TRBJ2-5): GAGVSQSPSNKVTEKGKDVELRCDPISGHTALYWYRQSLGQGLEFLIYFQGNSAPDKSGLPSDRFSAERTGGSVSTLTIQRTQQEDSAVYLCASSGGGGTQETQYFGPGTRLLVL.

This clonotype was found a few times. This rearrangement joins TRBV7-2 to TRBJ2-7; 8 bases agree with TRBD2. Germline V gene sequence: CDR1 SGHTA, CDR2 FQGNSA. The CDR3 loop spans 14 amino acids. Trimming cost V 1 base and J 5 bases; bases outside gene matches: 4. The CDR3: CASSLVYGGDEQYF. CDR3 bases: TGTGCCAGCAGCTTAGTATACGGGGGGGACGAGCAGTACTTC.

The genes are TRBV6-6 and TRBJ1-5; TRBD1 agrees at 7 bases. The CDR3 has 15 residues. The germline gives CDR1 MNHNY, CDR2 SVGAGI (reference sequence). V trimming: 5 bases; J trimming: 3 bases; junction bases outside the gene matches: 7. The CDR3 spells CASSQTGTSNQPQHF. The CDR3 DNA is TGTGCCAGCAGTCAGACAGGGACATCCAATCAGCCCCAGCATTTT.

This clonotype has just a few counts. The V call is TRBV6-1, the J call TRBJ2-7, with D perhaps matching TRBD1 or TRBD2 (5 bases each). Germline lookup yields CDR1 MNHNS and CDR2 SASEGT. Trimming shortened V by 0 bases and J by 3 bases, and 12 bases separated the two germline ends. The CDR3 totals 15 residues. The CDR3 sequence: CASSEAGTFNYEQYF. The CDR3 DNA follows: TGTGCCAGCAGTGAAGCGGGGACCTTTAACTACGAGCAGTACTTC.

This clonotype was seen a handful of times. This rearrangement joins TRBV18 to TRBJ2-2; D possibly corresponds to TRBD1 (5 bases). Between the trimmed V and J ends, which lost 2 bases and 1 base, there was a span of 8 bases. The germline V gene encodes CDR1 KGHSH and CDR2 LQKENI. The CDR3 has 15 amino acids. Here the CDR3 reads CASSPVTENTGELFF. CDR3 sequence (DNA): TGTGCCAGCTCACCAGTGACAGAGAACACCGGGGAGCTGTTTTTT.

The V call is TRBV5-1, the J call TRBJ2-1; tentatively, D is TRBD1 or TRBD2 (6 bases each). The CDR3 contains 14 residues. Trimming took 0 bases from V and 13 from J, leaving 17 bases between them. Germline V lookup: CDR1 SGHRS, CDR2 YFSETQ. CDR3 nucleotide sequence: TGCGCCAGCAGCTTGGGGGGGGCCGGGGAGACCCAGTTCTTC. Amino acid sequence: CASSLGGAGETQFF. Filled out from reference TRBV5-1 and TRBJ2-1, the complete variable domain reads KAGVTQTPRYLIKTRGQQVTLSCSPISGHRSVSWYQQTPGQGLQFLFEYFSETQRNKGNFPGRFSGRQFSNSRSEMNVSTLELGDSALYLCASSLGGAGETQFFGPGTRLTVL.

Concerning this clonotype itself: The CDR3 end shows no conserved phenylalanine or tryptophan, and so a read error is likely. This chain links TRBV10-3 with TRBJ2-3; unclear D gene. The V end lost 6 bases, the J end lost 2 bases, and 12 bases lay between the germline ends. Germline V gene data show CDR1 as ENHRY and CDR2 as SYGVKD. The CDR3 contains 14 residues. CDR3 nucleotides: TGTGCCATCAGAGGTGTCTGGGACACAGATACGCAGTATATT. This translates into CAIRGVWDTDTQYI.

This clonotype was seen ten or more times. CDR3 nucleotides: TGTGCCAGCAGTGAAGAGGTGGGGGCTAATGAAAAACTGTTTTTT. Translation: CASSEEVGANEKLFF. The chain uses TRBV6-1 and TRBJ1-4, with D perhaps matching TRBD1 (5 bases). The length of the CDR3 is 15 residues. CDR1 and CDR2 (germline): MNHNS, SASEGT. V lost 1 base and J 3 bases, leaving 9 bases between the germline ends.

This clonotype came up many times. The chain couples TRBV7-3 to TRBJ1-1, with 9 bases matching TRBD1. Germline values: CDR1 SGHTA, CDR2 FQGTGA. The CDR3 runs to 16 residues. The V and J ends lost 2 bases and 3 bases, in that order; junction bases with no gene match: 7. The CDR3 protein is CASSLVPGQGYTEAFF. CDR3 bases: TGTGCCAGCAGCTTAGTACCGGGACAGGGATACACTGAAGCTTTCTTT.

The V and J genes are TRBV18 and TRBJ1-4, with 7 bases fitting TRBD1. Germline CDR1 reads KGHSH; CDR2 reads LQKENI. The V and J ends lost 4 bases and 5 bases, in that order; junction bases with no gene match: 4. CDR3 length equals 14 residues. The CDR3 DNA sequence: TGTGCCAGCTCACTGGGACAGTACAATGAAAAACTGTTTTTT. Amino acids: CASSLGQYNEKLFF.

This clonotype was detected ten times or more. The J gene is TRBJ2-3, the V gene TRBV11-2, with TRBD1 matching 7 bases. The J segment lost 1 base and the V segment lost 2 bases, leaving 6 bases of the junction unmatched. Germline V gene data show CDR1 as SGHAT and CDR2 as FQNNGV. CDR3 length: 16 residues. The CDR3 region has the DNA TGTGCCAGCAGCTTATCCCCGACAGGGCGCACAGATACGCAGTATTTT. Translation: CASSLSPTGRTDTQYF.